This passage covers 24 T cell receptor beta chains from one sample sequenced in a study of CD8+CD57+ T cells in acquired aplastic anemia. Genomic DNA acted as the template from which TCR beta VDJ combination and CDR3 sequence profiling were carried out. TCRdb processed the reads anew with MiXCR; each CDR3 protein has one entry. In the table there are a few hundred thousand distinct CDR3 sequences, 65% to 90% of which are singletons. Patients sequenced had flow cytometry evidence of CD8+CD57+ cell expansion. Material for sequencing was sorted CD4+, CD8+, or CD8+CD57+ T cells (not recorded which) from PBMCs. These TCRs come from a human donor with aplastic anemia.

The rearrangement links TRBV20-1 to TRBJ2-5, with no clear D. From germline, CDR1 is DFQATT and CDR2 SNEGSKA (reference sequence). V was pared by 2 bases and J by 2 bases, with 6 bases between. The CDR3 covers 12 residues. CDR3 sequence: CSARPAQETQYF. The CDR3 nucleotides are TGCAGTGCTAGACCTGCGCAAGAGACCCAGTACTTC.

The CDR3 DNA reads TGTGCCAGCAGCTTAGTCTCAGGAGAGCAGTACTTC. Translated: CASSLVSGEQYF. The rearrangement uses TRBV7-8 and TRBJ2-7; D is ambiguous. This CDR3 is 12 amino acids long. V was shortened by 1 base and J by 7 bases, with 8 bases between the two germline ends. CDR1 is SGHVS and CDR2 is FQNEAQ in the germline V gene.

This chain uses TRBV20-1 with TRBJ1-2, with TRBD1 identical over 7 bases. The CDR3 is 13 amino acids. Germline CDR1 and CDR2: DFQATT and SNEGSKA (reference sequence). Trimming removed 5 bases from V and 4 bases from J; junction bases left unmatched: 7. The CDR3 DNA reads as TGCAGTGCTGGGCCGGGACAGTCCTATGGCTACACCTTC. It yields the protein CSAGPGQSYGYTF.

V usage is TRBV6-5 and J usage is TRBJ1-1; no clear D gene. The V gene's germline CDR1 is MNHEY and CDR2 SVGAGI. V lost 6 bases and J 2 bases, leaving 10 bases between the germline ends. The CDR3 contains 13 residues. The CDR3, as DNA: TGTGCCAGCAGCTTATCATCAAACACTGAAGCTTTCTTT. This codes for CASSLSSNTEAFF.

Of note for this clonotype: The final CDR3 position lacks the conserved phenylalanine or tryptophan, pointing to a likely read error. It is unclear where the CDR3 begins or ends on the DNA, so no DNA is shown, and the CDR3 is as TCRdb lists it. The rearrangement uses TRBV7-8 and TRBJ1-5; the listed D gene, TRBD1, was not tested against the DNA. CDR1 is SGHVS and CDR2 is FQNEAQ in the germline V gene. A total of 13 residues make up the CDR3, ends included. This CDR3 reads CASRVQGGPDKQY.

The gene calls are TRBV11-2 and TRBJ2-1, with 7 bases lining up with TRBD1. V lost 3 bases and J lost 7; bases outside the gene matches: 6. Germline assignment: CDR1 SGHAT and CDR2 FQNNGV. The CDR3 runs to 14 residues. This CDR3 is CASSLRQGMNEQFF. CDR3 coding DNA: TGTGCCAGCAGCTTGAGACAGGGAATGAATGAGCAGTTCTTC.

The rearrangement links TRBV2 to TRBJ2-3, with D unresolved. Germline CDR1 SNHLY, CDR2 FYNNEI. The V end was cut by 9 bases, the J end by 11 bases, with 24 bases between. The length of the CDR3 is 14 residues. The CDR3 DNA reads TGTGCCAGTCGCATAGCTACCGCCTCCAATAAGCAGTATTTT. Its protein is CASRIATASNKQYF.

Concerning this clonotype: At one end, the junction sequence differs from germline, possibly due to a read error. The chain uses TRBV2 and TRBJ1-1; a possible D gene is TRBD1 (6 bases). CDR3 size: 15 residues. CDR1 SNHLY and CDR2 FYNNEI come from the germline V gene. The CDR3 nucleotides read TGTGCCAGCAGCGAAGATGTGACAGGTAAGACTGAAGCTTTCTTT. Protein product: CASSEDVTGKTEAFF. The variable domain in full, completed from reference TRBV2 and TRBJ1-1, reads EPEVTQTPSHQVTQMGQEVILRCVPISNHLYFYWYRQILGQKVEFLVSFYNNEISEKSEIFDDQFSVERPDGSNFTLKIRSTKLEDSAMYFCASSEDVTGKTEAFFGQGTRLTVV.

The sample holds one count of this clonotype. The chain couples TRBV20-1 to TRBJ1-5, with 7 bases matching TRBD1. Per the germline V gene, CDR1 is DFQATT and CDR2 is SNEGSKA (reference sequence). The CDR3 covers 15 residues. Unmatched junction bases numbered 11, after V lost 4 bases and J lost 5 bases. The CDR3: CSAIDRVTVHQPQHF. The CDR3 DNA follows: TGCAGTGCTATAGACAGGGTGACGGTTCATCAGCCCCAGCATTTT.

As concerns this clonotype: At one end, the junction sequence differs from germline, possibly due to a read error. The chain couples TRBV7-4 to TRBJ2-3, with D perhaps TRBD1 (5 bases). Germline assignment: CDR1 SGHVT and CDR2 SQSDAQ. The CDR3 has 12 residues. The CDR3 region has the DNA TGTGCCAGCGGGGTAGGGGCGTATACGGAGTATTTT. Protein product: CASGVGAYTEYF.

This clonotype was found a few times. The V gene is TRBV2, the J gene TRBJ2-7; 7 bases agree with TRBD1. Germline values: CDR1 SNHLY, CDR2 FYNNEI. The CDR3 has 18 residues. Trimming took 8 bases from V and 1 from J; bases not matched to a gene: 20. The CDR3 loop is CASGVHPDGTALSYEQYV. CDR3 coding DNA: TGTGCCAGCGGGGTTCATCCAGACGGGACAGCCCTTTCCTACGAGCAGTACGTC.

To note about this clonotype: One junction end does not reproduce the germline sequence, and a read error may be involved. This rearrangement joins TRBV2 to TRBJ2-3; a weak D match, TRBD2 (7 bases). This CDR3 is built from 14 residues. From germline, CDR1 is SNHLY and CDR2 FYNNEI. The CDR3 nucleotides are TGTGCCAGCAGTGGGGTGGGGGGGCCCGACACGCAGGATTTT. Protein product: CASSGVGGPDTQDF.

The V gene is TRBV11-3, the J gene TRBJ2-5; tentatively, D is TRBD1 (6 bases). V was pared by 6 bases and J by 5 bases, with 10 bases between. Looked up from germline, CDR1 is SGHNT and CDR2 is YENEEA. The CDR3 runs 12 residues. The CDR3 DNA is TGTGCCAGCAGGGATCAGGGGGAGACCCAGTACTTC. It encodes CASRDQGETQYF.

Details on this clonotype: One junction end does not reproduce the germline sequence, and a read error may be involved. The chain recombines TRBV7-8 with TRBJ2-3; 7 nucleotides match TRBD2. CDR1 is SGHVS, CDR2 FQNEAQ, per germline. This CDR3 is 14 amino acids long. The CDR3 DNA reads TGTGCCAGCGGGGTAGCGGGCGCAGCCGATACGCAGTTTTTT. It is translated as CASGVAGAADTQFF.

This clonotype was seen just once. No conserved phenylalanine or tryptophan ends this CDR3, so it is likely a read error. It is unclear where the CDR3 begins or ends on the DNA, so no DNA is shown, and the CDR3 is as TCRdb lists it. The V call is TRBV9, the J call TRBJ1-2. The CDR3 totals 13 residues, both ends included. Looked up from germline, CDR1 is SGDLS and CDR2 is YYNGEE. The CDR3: CASSDPFAGGYEI.

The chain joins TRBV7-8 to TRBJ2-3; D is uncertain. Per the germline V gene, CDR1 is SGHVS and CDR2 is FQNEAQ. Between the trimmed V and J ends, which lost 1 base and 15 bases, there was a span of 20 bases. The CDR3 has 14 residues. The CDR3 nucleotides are TGTGCCAGCAGCTTAGATCCAGACGCCACAGCCCATTATTTT. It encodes CASSLDPDATAHYF. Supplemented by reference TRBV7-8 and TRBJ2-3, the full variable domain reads GAGVSQSPRYKVAKRGQDVALRCDPISGHVSLFWYQQALGQGPEFLTYFQNEAQLDKSGLPSDRFFAERPEGSVSTLKIQRTQQEDSAVYLCASSLDPDATAHYFGPGTRLTVL.

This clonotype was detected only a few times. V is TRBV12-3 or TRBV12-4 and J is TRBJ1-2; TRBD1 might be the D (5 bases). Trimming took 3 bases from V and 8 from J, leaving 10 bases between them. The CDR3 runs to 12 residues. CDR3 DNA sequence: TGTGCCAGCAGTTTGTATAGGGACGGCTACACCTTC. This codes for CASSLYRDGYTF.

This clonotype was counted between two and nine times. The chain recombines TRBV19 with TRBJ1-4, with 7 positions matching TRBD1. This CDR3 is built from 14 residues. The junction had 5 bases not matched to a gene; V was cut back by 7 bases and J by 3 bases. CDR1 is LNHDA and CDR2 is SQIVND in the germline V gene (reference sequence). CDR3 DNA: TGTGCCAGTAATGCCGGGACAGCTAATGAAAAACTGTTTTTT. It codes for CASNAGTANEKLFF.

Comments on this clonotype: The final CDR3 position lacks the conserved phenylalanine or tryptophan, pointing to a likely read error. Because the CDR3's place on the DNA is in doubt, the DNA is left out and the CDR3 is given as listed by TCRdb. Here the CDR3 reads CASTSPGTSGRAAFS. The rearrangement uses TRBV7-9 and TRBJ1-1. The CDR3 adds up to 15 amino acids, both ends counted. Germline V CDR1 and CDR2: SEHNR, FQNEAQ (reference sequence).

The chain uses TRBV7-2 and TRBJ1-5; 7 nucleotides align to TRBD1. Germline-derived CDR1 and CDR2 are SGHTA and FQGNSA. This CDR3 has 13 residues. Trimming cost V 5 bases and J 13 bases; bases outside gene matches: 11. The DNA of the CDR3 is TGTGCCAGCAGCCATACAGGGACAGAGTGGCAGCATTTT. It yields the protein CASSHTGTEWQHF.

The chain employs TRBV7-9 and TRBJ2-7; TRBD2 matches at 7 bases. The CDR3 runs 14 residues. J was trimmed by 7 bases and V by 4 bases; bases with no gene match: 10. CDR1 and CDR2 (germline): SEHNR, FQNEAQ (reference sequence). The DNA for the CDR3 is TGTGCCAGCAGCTGGGCTCGGGGGGAGTGGGAGCAGTACGTC. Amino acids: CASSWARGEWEQYV.

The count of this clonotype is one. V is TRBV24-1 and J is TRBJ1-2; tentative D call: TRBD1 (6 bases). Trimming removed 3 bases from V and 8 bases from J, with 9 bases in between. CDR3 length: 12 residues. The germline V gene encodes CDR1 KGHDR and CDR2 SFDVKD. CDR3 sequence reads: CATSDTRGGYTF. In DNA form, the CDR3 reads TGTGCCACCAGTGATACCAGGGGCGGCTACACCTTC.

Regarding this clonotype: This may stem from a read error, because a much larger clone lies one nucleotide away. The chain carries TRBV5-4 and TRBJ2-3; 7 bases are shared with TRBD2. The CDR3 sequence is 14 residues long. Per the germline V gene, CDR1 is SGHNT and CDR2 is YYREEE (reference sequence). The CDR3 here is CASSQAGRPDTQYF. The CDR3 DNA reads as TGCGCCAGCAGCCAAGCGGGACGTCCCGATACGCAGTATTTT.

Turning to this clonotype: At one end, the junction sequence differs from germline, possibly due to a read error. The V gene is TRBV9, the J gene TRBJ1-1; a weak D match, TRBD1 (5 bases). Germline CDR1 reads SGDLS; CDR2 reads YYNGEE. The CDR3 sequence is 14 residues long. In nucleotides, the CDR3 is TGTGCCAGCAGCGAAGGGACCGCCCGCAATCAGCCCCTCTTT. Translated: CASSEGTARNQPLF.